The rows below give T cell receptor beta chains drawn from one sample of a study of blood T cell repertoires in COVID-19. The table came from immunoSEQ multiplex PCR; TCRdb's copy has only in-frame clones and leaves some out. The table includes about 250,000 clones, about three quarters detected once. The sequencing sample was made of peripheral blood. Receptors were obtained from a woman older than 75 with acute or convalescent COVID-19. CDR3s include the opening cysteine and the closing phenylalanine or tryptophan. A D gene is named only where the DNA matches it firmly. Size values are once, few and many counts, or a class for expanded clones, and some rows have none.

>few|TRBD1|TRBJ1-1|TRBV2
CASSRDRNTEAFF
TGTGCCAGCAGTAGGGACAGGAACACTGAAGCTTTCTTT
>few|TRBD1|TRBJ1-1|TRBV5-8
CASRSGGAEAFF
TGTGCCAGCAGATCAGGGGGCGCTGAAGCTTTCTTT
>NA|NA|TRBJ2-6|TRBV28
CASSFISGANVLTF
TGTGCCAGCAGTTTCATCTCTGGGGCCAACGTCCTGACTTTC
>few|NA|TRBJ1-1|TRBV6-1
CASSEQGRTEAFF
TGTGCCAGCAGTGAGCAGGGTAGGACTGAAGCTTTCTTT
>few|NA|TRBJ2-3|TRBV10-2
CASRGQNIASTDTQYF
TGCGCCAGCCGCGGACAGAACATAGCTAGCACAGATACGCAGTATTTT
>NA|TRBD1|TRBJ2-2|TRBV19
CASKGQSNTGELFF
TGTGCCAGTAAGGGACAGTCGAACACCGGGGAGCTGTTTTTT
>NA|NA|TRBJ2-3|TRBV5-1
CASSLDPHSADTQYF
TGCGCCAGCAGCTTGGACCCGCACAGTGCAGATACGCAGTATTTT
>NA|NA|TRBJ1-1|TRBV5-4
CASSLDPEGTEAFF
TGTGCCAGCAGCTTGGATCCGGAGGGCACTGAAGCTTTCTTT
>few|TRBD1|TRBJ2-5|TRBV6-5
CASSYSRGRGLETQYF
TGTGCCAGCAGTTACTCTAGGGGCAGGGGGCTGGAGACCCAGTACTTC
>few|NA|TRBJ2-7|TRBV4-1
CASSQAPLGRTRYEQYF
TGCGCCAGCAGCCAAGCACCCTTGGGGAGGACACGCTACGAGCAGTACTTC
>NA|NA|TRBJ1-6|TRBV6-1
CASSESHTGAYNSPLHF
TGTGCCAGCAGTGAATCTCATACAGGCGCCTATAATTCACCCCTCCACTTT
>NA|TRBD2|TRBJ2-5|TRBV6-5
CASSYGTSGTETQYF
TGTGCCAGCAGTTACGGGACTAGCGGGACAGAGACCCAGTACTTC
>NA|TRBD2|TRBJ2-1|TRBV13
CASLIWRTSGGSSYNEQFF
TGTGCCAGCCTAATCTGGAGAACTAGCGGGGGTAGCTCCTACAATGAGCAGTTCTTC
>NA|TRBD2|TRBJ2-1|TRBV10-3
CAIRASGSSYNEQFF
TGTGCCATCAGGGCTAGCGGGAGCTCCTACAATGAGCAGTTCTTC
>NA|NA|TRBJ2-5|TRBV5-6
CASSLGTGVQETQYF
TGTGCCAGCAGCTTGGGGACCGGGGTTCAAGAGACCCAGTACTTC
>NA|TRBD1|TRBJ1-2|TRBV27
CASSRTGENYGYTF
TGTGCCAGCAGTAGGACAGGGGAGAACTATGGCTACACCTTC
>few|TRBD1|TRBJ1-6|TRBV4-1
CASSQVRTGGSPLHF
TGCGCCAGCAGCCAAGTGAGGACAGGGGGTTCACCCCTCCACTTT
>few|TRBD2|TRBJ2-1|TRBV7-2
CASSLRSPAGGFHEQFF
TGTGCCAGCAGCTTGAGATCCCCAGCGGGGGGGTTCCATGAGCAGTTCTTC